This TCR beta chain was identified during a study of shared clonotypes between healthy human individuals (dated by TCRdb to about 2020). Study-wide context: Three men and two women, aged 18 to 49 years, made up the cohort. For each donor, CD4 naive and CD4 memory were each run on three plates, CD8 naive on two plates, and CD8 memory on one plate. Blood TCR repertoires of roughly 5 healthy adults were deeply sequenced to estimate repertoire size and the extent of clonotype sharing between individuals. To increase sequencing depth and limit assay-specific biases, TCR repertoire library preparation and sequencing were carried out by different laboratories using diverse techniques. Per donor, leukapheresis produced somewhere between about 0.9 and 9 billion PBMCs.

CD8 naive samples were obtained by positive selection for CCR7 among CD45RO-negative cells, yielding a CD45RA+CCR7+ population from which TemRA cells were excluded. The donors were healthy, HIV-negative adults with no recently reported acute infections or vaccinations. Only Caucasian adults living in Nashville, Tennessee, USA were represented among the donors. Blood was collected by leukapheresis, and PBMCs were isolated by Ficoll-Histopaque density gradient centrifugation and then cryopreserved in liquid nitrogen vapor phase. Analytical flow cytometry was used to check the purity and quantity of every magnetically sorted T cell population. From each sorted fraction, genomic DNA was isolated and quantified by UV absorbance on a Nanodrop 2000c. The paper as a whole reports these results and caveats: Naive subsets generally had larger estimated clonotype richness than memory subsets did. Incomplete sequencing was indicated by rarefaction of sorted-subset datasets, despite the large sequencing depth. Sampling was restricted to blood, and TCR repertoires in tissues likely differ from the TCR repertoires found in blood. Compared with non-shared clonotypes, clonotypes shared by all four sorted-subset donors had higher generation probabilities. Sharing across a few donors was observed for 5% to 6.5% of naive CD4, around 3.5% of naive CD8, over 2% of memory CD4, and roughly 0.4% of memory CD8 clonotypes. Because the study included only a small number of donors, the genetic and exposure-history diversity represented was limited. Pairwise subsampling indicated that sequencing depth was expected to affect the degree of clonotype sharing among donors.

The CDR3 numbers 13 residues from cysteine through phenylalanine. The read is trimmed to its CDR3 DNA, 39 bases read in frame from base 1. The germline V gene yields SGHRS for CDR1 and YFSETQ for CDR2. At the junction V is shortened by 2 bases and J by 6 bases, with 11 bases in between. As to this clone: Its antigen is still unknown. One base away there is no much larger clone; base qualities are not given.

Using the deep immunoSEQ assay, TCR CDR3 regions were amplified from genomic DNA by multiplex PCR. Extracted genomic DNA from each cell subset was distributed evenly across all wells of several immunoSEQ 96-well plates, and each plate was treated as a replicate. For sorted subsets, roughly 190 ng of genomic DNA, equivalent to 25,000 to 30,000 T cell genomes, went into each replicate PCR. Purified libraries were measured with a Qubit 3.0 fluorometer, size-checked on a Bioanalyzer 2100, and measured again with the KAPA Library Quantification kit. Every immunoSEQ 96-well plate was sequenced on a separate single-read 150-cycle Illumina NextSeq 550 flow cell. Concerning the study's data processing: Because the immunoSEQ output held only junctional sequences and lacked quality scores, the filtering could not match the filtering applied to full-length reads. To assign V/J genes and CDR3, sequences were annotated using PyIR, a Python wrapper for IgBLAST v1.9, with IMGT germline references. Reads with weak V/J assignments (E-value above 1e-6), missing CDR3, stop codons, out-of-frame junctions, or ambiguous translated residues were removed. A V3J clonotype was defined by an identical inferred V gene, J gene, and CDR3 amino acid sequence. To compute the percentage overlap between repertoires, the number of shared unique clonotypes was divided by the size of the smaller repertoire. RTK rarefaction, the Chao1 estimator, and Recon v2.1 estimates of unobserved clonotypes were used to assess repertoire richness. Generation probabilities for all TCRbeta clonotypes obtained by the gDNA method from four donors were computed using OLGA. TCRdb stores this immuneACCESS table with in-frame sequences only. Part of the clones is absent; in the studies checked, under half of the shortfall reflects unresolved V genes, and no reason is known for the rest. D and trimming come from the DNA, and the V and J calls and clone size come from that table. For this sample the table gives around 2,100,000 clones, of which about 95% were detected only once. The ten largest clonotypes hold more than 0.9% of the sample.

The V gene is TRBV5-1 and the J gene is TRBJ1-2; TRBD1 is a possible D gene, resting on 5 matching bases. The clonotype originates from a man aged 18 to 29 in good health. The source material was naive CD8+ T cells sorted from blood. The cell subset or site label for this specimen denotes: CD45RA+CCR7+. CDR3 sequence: CASSLWGFDGYTF. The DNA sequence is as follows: TGCGCCAGCAGCTTATGGGGGTTCGATGGCTACACCTTC.